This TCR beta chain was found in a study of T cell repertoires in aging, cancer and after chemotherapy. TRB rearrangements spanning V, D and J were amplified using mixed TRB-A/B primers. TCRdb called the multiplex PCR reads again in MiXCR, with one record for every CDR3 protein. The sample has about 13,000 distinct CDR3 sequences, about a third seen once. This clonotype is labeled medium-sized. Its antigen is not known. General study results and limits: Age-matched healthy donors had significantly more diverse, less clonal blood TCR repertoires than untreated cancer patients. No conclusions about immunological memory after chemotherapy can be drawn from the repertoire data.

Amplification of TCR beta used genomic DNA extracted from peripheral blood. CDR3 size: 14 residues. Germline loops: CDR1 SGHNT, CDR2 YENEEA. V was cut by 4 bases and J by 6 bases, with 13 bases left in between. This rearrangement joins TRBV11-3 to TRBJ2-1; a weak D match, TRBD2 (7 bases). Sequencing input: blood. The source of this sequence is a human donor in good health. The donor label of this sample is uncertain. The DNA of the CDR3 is TGTGCCAGCAGCTCGGGGGGCGGGCCCAATGAGCAGTTCTTC. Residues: CASSSGGGPNEQFF.